This is a list of T cell receptor beta chains from one sample in a study of CD4+ T cells in melanoma. The assay was immunoSEQ multiplex PCR, and TCRdb's table has in-frame clones only and misses some. The repertoire has over 100,000 clones, 80% to 95% of them found once; the top ten carry around 3.3%. Input material: peripheral blood. All receptors come from a human donor with melanoma. The CDR3 runs from the conserved cysteine through the conserved F or W. Each record gives: J gene, clone size, D gene, V gene, CDR3 protein, CDR3 DNA. A D gene is named only where the DNA matches it firmly. Only some rows state a clone size, as once, few, many or a class for expanded clones.

TRBJ2-5,.,.,TRBV5-4,CASSSTGLGETQYF,TGTGCCAGCAGCTCGACAGGACTGGGGGAGACCCAGTACTTC
TRBJ1-4,.,TRBD1,TRBV5-1,CASSPEGQGAEKLFF,TGCGCCAGCAGCCCCGAGGGACAGGGGGCAGAAAAACTGTTTTTT
TRBJ1-1,.,.,TRBV2,CASSELQGKGTEAFF,TGTGCCAGCAGTGAGCTGCAGGGTAAAGGCACTGAAGCTTTCTTT
TRBJ2-5,once,.,TRBV7-2,CASSSNSGDGETQYF,TGTGCCAGCAGCTCAAATTCAGGGGACGGGGAGACCCAGTACTTC
TRBJ2-1,.,TRBD2,TRBV19,CASSVLAGAEQFF,TGTGCCAGTAGTGTCCTAGCGGGAGCTGAGCAGTTCTTC
TRBJ2-6,.,.,TRBV9,CASEKGKGSGANVLTF,TGTGCCAGCGAGAAGGGAAAAGGGTCTGGGGCCAACGTCCTGACTTTC
TRBJ2-1,.,TRBD1,TRBV11-2,CASSLDPGGYNEQFF,TGTGCCAGCAGCTTAGATCCAGGGGGCTACAATGAGCAGTTCTTC
TRBJ2-3,.,TRBD2,TRBV4-1,CASSQGSGGAPDTQYF,TGCGCCAGCAGCCAAGGTAGCGGGGGGGCCCCAGATACGCAGTATTTT
TRBJ2-1,.,.,TRBV7-9,CASQGFLPVNNEQFF,TGTGCCAGCCAGGGGTTTTTGCCCGTGAACAATGAGCAGTTCTTC
TRBJ2-7,.,.,TRBV7-2,CASSLQGGNSYEQYF,TGTGCCAGCAGCTTACAGGGGGGGAACTCCTACGAGCAGTACTTC
TRBJ2-7,.,.,TRBV13,CASSRPGLGTYEQYF,TGTGCCAGCAGCCGACCGGGACTGGGGACCTACGAGCAGTACTTC
TRBJ2-6,.,TRBD1,TRBV29-1,CSALTGEALGANVLTF,TGCAGCGCCCTGACAGGGGAAGCTCTCGGGGCCAACGTCCTGACTTTC
TRBJ2-1,.,TRBD2,TRBV19,CASSPTGLTSGRWVYNEQFF,TGTGCCAGTAGTCCGACAGGTCTCACTAGCGGGAGATGGGTCTACAATGAGCAGTTCTTC
TRBJ2-2,.,TRBD1,TRBV30,CASDARTGRTGELFF,TGTGCCTCTGATGCCCGGACAGGGAGAACCGGGGAGCTGTTTTTT
TRBJ2-1,.,TRBD1,TRBV29-1,CSVIRDRGLNEQFF,TGCAGCGTTATCCGGGACAGGGGGCTCAATGAGCAGTTCTTC
TRBJ2-5,.,TRBD2,TRBV28,CASSLFVAGAGSTQYF,TGTGCCAGCAGTTTATTCGTAGCGGGAGCAGGTAGCACCCAGTACTTC
TRBJ1-2,.,.,TRBV6-6,CASSQANYGYTF,TGTGCCAGCAGTCAGGCTAACTATGGCTACACCTTC
TRBJ1-1,once,TRBD1,TRBV7-9,CASSQDRGRTEAFF,TGTGCCAGCAGCCAAGACAGGGGGCGGACTGAAGCTTTCTTT
TRBJ2-3,.,.,TRBV19,CASSPGVDGTDTQYF,TGTGCCAGTAGTCCAGGGGTCGACGGCACAGATACGCAGTATTTT
TRBJ2-3,.,TRBD1,TRBV28,CASRGTGGEFDTQYF,TGTGCCAGCAGGGGGACAGGGGGCGAGTTTGATACGCAGTATTTT
TRBJ2-7,.,TRBD1,TRBV5-1,CASSLAKTGKYYEQYF,TGCGCCAGCAGCTTGGCCAAGACAGGGAAGTACTACGAGCAGTACTTC
TRBJ1-5,.,TRBD1,TRBV19,CASHPKDRGWNQPQHF,TGTGCCAGCCACCCTAAAGACAGGGGGTGGAATCAGCCCCAGCATTTT
TRBJ2-3,.,TRBD2,TRBV5-4,CASSSRTSGGVDTQYF,TGTGCCAGCAGCTCCAGGACTAGCGGGGGGGTAGATACGCAGTATTTT
TRBJ2-7,.,.,TRBV7-8,CASSSITGTETYEQYF,TGTGCCAGCAGCTCAATAACCGGGACGGAAACCTACGAGCAGTACTTC
TRBJ2-4,.,TRBD1,TRBV19,CASSFDRENIQYF,TGTGCCAGTAGTTTTGACAGGGAGAACATTCAGTACTTC
TRBJ2-7,.,.,TRBV19,CASSTAGTPIHEQYF,TGTGCCAGTAGTACCGCCGGGACCCCGATCCACGAGCAGTACTTC
TRBJ2-1,.,TRBD2,TRBV7-8,CASSLSGRLAGGYNEQFF,TGTGCCAGCAGCTTATCGGGCCGATTAGCGGGAGGGTACAATGAGCAGTTCTTC
TRBJ2-1,.,TRBD2,TRBV7-3,CASSSSGAGGSNYGYEQFF,TGTGCCAGCAGCTCTTCAGGGGCGGGGGGGTCTAATTATGGGTATGAGCAGTTCTTC
TRBJ1-5,.,.,TRBV27,CASSNKRQADRNQPQHF,TGTGCCAGCAGTAACAAACGACAGGCTGATAGGAATCAGCCCCAGCATTTT
TRBJ1-1,.,.,TRBV11-2,CASSRREGAFF,TGTGCCAGCAGCCGCCGGGAGGGAGCTTTCTTT
TRBJ1-1,.,TRBD1,TRBV10-3,CATQGTGGYRNTEAFF,TGTGCCACCCAAGGGACAGGGGGCTATAGGAACACTGAAGCTTTCTTT
TRBJ2-7,.,TRBD1,TRBV19,CASTAGTGISYEQYF,TGTGCCAGTACCGCCGGGACAGGGATCTCCTACGAGCAGTACTTC
TRBJ2-1,.,TRBD1,TRBV18,CASSLRQGVNEQFF,TGTGCCAGCTCATTACGACAGGGGGTCAATGAGCAGTTCTTC
TRBJ2-2,.,TRBD2,TRBV7-8,CASSLARGLANTNTGELFF,TGTGCCAGCAGCTTAGCGAGAGGACTAGCAAATACGAACACCGGGGAGCTGTTTTTT
TRBJ2-5,.,TRBD2,TRBV7-9,CASSTGTSAPWYF,TGTGCCAGCAGCACCGGGACTAGCGCGCCGTGGTACTTC
TRBJ2-7,once,TRBD1,TRBV7-9,CASSFGTGFYEQYF,TGTGCCAGCAGCTTTGGGACAGGGTTCTACGAGCAGTACTTC
TRBJ1-2,.,.,TRBV4-1,CASSLKDVPNYGYTF,TGCGCCAGCAGCCTCAAGGACGTTCCTAACTATGGCTACACCTTC
TRBJ2-4,.,.,TRBV15,CATSYKDIQYF,TGTGCCACCAGCTACAAAGACATTCAGTACTTC
TRBJ2-1,.,TRBD2,TRBV7-6,CASSSLGSGSSYNEQFF,TGTGCCAGCAGCTCCCTGGGGAGCGGGAGCTCCTACAATGAGCAGTTCTTC
TRBJ1-4,.,.,TRBV13,CASSNYGNEKLFF,TGTGCCAGCAGCAATTACGGGAATGAAAAACTGTTTTTT
TRBJ2-2,.,.,TRBV4-1,CASSQDTGELFF,TGCGCCAGCAGCCAAGATACCGGGGAGCTGTTTTTT
TRBJ2-7,once,TRBD2,TRBV11-2,CASSSGGYEQYF,TGTGCCAGCAGCTCCGGGGGGTACGAGCAGTACTTC
TRBJ2-7,.,TRBD1,TRBV19,CASSIHGTGRSEQYF,TGTGCCAGTAGTATTCACGGGACAGGGAGGAGCGAGCAGTACTTC
TRBJ1-4,.,.,TRBV9,CASSTRTEHNEKLFF,TGTGCCAGCAGCACCCGGACAGAGCATAATGAAAAACTGTTTTTT
TRBJ2-3,.,TRBD2,TRBV30,CGLAVGTDTQYF,TGTGGGCTAGCGGTTGGCACAGATACGCAGTATTTT
TRBJ2-2,.,.,TRBV28,CVVRQARTGELFF,TGTGTCGTAAGACAGGCGAGGACCGGGGAGCTGTTTTTT
TRBJ2-5,few,.,TRBV7-2,CASSLFSRQETQYF,TGTGCCAGCAGCTTGTTTTCGCGGCAAGAGACCCAGTACTTC
TRBJ2-6,.,TRBD1,TRBV6-5,CASSYKGTAGANVLTF,TGTGCCAGCAGTTACAAAGGGACAGCCGGGGCCAACGTCCTGACTTTC
TRBJ2-5,.,.,TRBV4-3,CASSENGVGQETQYF,TGCGCCAGCAGCGAGAATGGCGTCGGCCAAGAGACCCAGTACTTC
TRBJ2-1,.,TRBD1,TRBV19,CASTPDRDKYNEQFF,TGTGCCAGTACCCCGGACAGGGATAAATACAATGAGCAGTTCTTC
TRBJ1-6,.,.,TRBV27,CASSYGKGNSPLHF,TGTGCCAGCAGTTACGGCAAGGGCAATTCACCCCTCCACTTT
TRBJ1-5,.,.,TRBV7-8,CASSLARQGNQPQHF,TGTGCCAGCAGCTTAGCGCGCCAGGGCAATCAGCCCCAGCATTTT
TRBJ2-1,.,TRBD2,TRBV6-6,CASGWTSGGNEQFF,TGTGCCAGCGGATGGACTAGCGGGGGCAATGAGCAGTTCTTC
TRBJ1-1,.,.,TRBV7-2,CASSLALGSGTEAFF,TGTGCCAGCAGCTTAGCGTTGGGGTCGGGCACTGAAGCTTTCTTT